The present entry profiles one T cell receptor (beta chain) with its context. This CDR3 has 18 residues. Unmatched junction bases numbered 14, after V lost 5 bases and J lost 2 bases. Germline CDR1 MNHNY, CDR2 SVGAGI (reference sequence). This sample is drawn from a study of blood T cell repertoires in COVID-19. About the research overall: Whether acute or convalescent, the COVID-19 samples came from the United States, Italy and Spain. In each case, the material was cDNA or gDNA derived from T cells, B-cell-depleted T cells, or PBMCs.

As originally analysed: The assay estimated nucleated cells by amplifying reference gene primers. Libraries were prepared by immunoSEQ multiplex PCR; TCRdb keeps only in-frame clonotypes and omits some of them. V and J calls and clone size follow that table, whereas D and trimming were derived from the DNA. The sample carries over 90,000 clones, around 90% recorded once. This clonotype originated in a human donor in a cohort sampled during active COVID-19. V usage is TRBV6-6 and J usage is TRBJ2-5; 10 nucleotides align to TRBD2. The sequenced sample was peripheral blood. The CDR3 sequence is CASSPQTIAGGTQETQYF. The CDR3 coding sequence is TGTGCCAGCAGTCCCCAGACGATAGCGGGGGGTACTCAAGAGACCCAGTACTTC.